The 2 T cell receptor beta chains given below trace back to one sample, sequenced in a study of T cell responses to AZD1222 COVID-19 vaccine. The table came from immunoSEQ multiplex PCR; TCRdb's copy has only in-frame clones and leaves some out. The table includes 100,000 or so clones, 90% to 95% detected once. This material consisted of peripheral blood, taken on day 0 of AZD1222 vaccination. The receptor set was obtained from an adult in good health.

In this sample, this clone turned up once. The genes are TRBV5-5 and TRBJ1-3; no reliable D call. Trimming took off 1 base at V and 2 bases at J, with 4 bases between the two ends. The germline gives CDR1 SGHKS, CDR2 YYEKEE (reference sequence). The CDR3 consists of 13 residues. CDR3 nucleotide sequence: TGTGCCAGCAGCTTGAGAGCTGGAAACACCATATATTTT. Amino acids: CASSLRAGNTIYF. The full variable domain, rest sourced from reference TRBV5-5 and TRBJ1-3, is DAGVTQSPTHLIKTRGQQVTLRCSPISGHKSVSWYQQVLGQGPQFIFQYYEKEERGRGNFPDRFSARQFPNYSSELNVNALLLGDSALYLCASSLRAGNTIYFGEGSWLTVV.

CDR3 residues: CASSPPTEAFF. The CDR3 nucleotides read TGTGCCAGCAGTCCCCCGACAGAAGCTTTCTTT. The chain joins TRBV2 to TRBJ1-1; D unresolved. V was clipped by 5 bases and J by 8 bases, with 9 bases between them. The CDR3 totals 11 residues. From germline, CDR1 is SNHLY and CDR2 FYNNEI.